The rows below give T cell receptor beta chains drawn from one sample of a study of CD8+CD57+ T cells in acquired aplastic anemia. Using its own MiXCR run on the reads, TCRdb lists one record per CDR3 protein. The data hold 250,000 or so distinct CDR3 sequences, with approximately 45% observed a single time. Material: sorted CD4+, CD8+, or CD8+CD57+ T cells (not recorded which) from PBMCs. These receptors all stem from a human donor with aplastic anemia. Each CDR3 is given with its conserved first and last residue. D genes are given only for firm matches. Not every row has a clone size; where given, it reads once, few, many or a size class.

DNA: TGCGCCAGCAGCCAAGATGCCATTCCGGCTGAAGCTTTCTTT; CDR3: CASSQDAIPAEAFF; V: TRBV4-3; J: TRBJ1-1; D: -; length: 14; size: many
DNA: TGTGCCAGCAGTCGACATCCCGAAGCTTTCTTT; CDR3: CASSRHPEAFF; V: TRBV28; J: TRBJ1-1; D: -; length: 11; size: many
DNA: TGTGCCAGCAGCAAGACTATGGACAGGGTACATGGCTACACCTTC; CDR3: CASSKTMDRVHGYTF; V: TRBV7-8; J: TRBJ1-2; D: TRBD1; length: 15; size: many
DNA: TGTGCCACCAGCAGAGTTTACAAGAACACTGAAGCTTTCTTT; CDR3: CATSRVYKNTEAFF; V: TRBV15; J: TRBJ1-1; D: -; length: 14; size: -
DNA: TGTGCCAGCAGCCAAGATCTGGGACTAGCCACCGGGGAGCTGTTTTTT; CDR3: CASSQDLGLATGELFF; V: TRBV4-3; J: TRBJ2-2; D: TRBD2; length: 16; size: many
DNA: TGTGCCATCAGTGGGGGACAGGGCACAGATACGCAGTATTTT; CDR3: CAISGGQGTDTQYF; V: TRBV10-3; J: TRBJ2-3; D: TRBD1; length: 14; size: -
DNA: TGCGCCAGCAGCCAAGTGAGTCGTTACCGCACAGATACGCAGTATTTT; CDR3: CASSQVSRYRTDTQYF; V: TRBV4-3; J: TRBJ2-3; D: -; length: 16; size: many
DNA: TGTGCCATCAGTGAACCCAACTCCGGTGAAAAACTGTTTTTT; CDR3: CAISEPNSGEKLFF; V: TRBV10-3; J: TRBJ1-4; D: -; length: 14; size: -
DNA: TGCAGCGTTGGCCGGGACGATCGCAACGAGCAGTACTTC; CDR3: CSVGRDDRNEQYF; V: TRBV29-1; J: TRBJ2-7; D: -; length: 13; size: -
DNA: TGTGCCAGCAGCCAGAGCCCGGGACAGGGAACCTACGAGCAGTACTTC; CDR3: CASSQSPGQGTYEQYF; V: TRBV9; J: TRBJ2-7; D: TRBD1; length: 16; size: -
DNA: TGTGCCAGCAGCTTACCCGGGACAGGGGACTATGGCTACACCTTC; CDR3: CASSLPGTGDYGYTF; V: TRBV7-9; J: TRBJ1-2; D: TRBD1; length: 15; size: many
DNA: TGTGCCAGTAGTCAAGTCGGCCAGGAAACAGACTCTGGAAACACCATATATTTT; CDR3: CASSQVGQETDSGNTIYF; V: TRBV19; J: TRBJ1-3; D: -; length: 18; size: -
DNA: TGTGCCAGCAGTGACTCGACTAGCGGGGGGGATTCCGAGCAGTTCTTC; CDR3: CASSDSTSGGDSEQFF; V: TRBV6-1; J: TRBJ2-1; D: TRBD2; length: 16; size: -
DNA: TGTGCCAGCAGCCAAGTGCAGGCACTACCCTACGAGCAGTACTTC; CDR3: CASSQVQALPYEQYF; V: TRBV14; J: TRBJ2-7; D: -; length: 15; size: many
DNA: TGCGCCAGCAGCCCGCGGCGGGGGGTCTCCTACGAGCAGTACTTC; CDR3: CASSPRRGVSYEQYF; V: TRBV5-1; J: TRBJ2-7; D: TRBD2; length: 15; size: many
DNA: TGTGCCAGCAGAGGGGGACAGGTTGGCGAGCAGTACTTC; CDR3: CASRGGQVGEQYF; V: TRBV2; J: TRBJ2-7; D: TRBD1; length: 13; size: -
DNA: TGTGCCAGCAGCCCCCGGGGGGGGGTGGTGCAGTACTTC; CDR3: CASSPRGGVVQYF; V: TRBV6-5; J: TRBJ2-7; D: TRBD2; length: 13; size: many